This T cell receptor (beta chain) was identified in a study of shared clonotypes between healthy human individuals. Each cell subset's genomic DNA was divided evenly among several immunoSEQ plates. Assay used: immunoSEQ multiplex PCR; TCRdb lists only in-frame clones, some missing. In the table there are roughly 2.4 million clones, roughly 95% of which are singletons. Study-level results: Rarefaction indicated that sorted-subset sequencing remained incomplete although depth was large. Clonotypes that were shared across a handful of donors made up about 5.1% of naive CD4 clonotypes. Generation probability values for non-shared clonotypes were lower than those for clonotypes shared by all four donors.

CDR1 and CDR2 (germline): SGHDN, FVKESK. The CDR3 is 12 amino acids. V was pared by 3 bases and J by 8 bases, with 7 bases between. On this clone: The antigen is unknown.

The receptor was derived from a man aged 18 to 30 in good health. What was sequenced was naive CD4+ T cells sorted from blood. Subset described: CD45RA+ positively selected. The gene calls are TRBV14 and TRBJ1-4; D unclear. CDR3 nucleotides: TGTGCCAGCAGCCATAACCAAGAAAAACTGTTTTTT. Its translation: CASSHNQEKLFF.